This T cell receptor beta chain emerged from a study of beta chain features in type 1 diabetes. V was clipped by 7 bases and J by 7 bases, with 10 bases between them. CDR1 and CDR2 (germline): MNHEY, SVGAGI. The CDR3 consists of 11 residues. This clone showed up just a few times. Its antigen is unidentified. Findings and limits, study-wide: For Type 1 diabetes patients, all four CD4+ subsets carried TCRB CDR3s that were moderately but significantly shorter. Reduced insertions and increased deletions marked VDJ junctions in type 1 diabetes patients.

Expressed TCRB transcripts were sequenced, since all the RNA that had been isolated was reverse transcribed. Generated by immunoSEQ multiplex PCR, the TCRdb table keeps only in-frame clones and is missing some. Here the sample spans about 180,000 clones, about 7.9% being singletons. The sequence derives from a young man with type 1 diabetes. The source material was central memory CD4+ T cells from blood. The chain joins TRBV6-5 to TRBJ2-5, with D maybe TRBD1 (5 bases). DNA for the CDR3: TGTGCCAGCACGTTAGGGGTGACCCAGTACTTC. It is translated as CASTLGVTQYF.